This TCR beta chain was captured by sequencing in a study of T cells in pancreatic ductal adenocarcinoma. Study results and limitations: No significant tumor-blood clonality difference; means were about 0.1 and 0.065.

TCRdb keeps only in-frame clones here, not all; method: immunoSEQ multiplex PCR. The sample includes around 100,000 clones, about 95% of them seen just once. Surgery without prior neoadjuvant therapy was the treatment of the selected pancreatic ductal adenocarcinoma patients. CDR1 and CDR2 from the germline V gene are SGHDT and YYEEEE. The CDR3 contains 17 residues. Trimming took 3 bases from V and 8 from J; bases not matched to a gene: 12. Note on this clone: Its specificity is not known.

Sequencing was carried out using PBMCs. V gene TRBV5-6 combines with J gene TRBJ2-1, with TRBD2 matching 12 bases. The clonotype was recovered from a human donor with pancreatic ductal adenocarcinoma. CDR3 sequence (DNA): TGTGCCAGCAGCTCCCGACTAGCGGGAGTAGCAAGGGATGAGCAGTTCTTC. Translated, it gives CASSSRLAGVARDEQFF.